The 24 T cell receptor beta chains in this list originate from one sample, sequenced in a study of cytomegalovirus exposure and HLA in healthy donors. The PCR ran on 60 Vbeta and 13 Jbeta primers. Assay: immunoSEQ multiplex PCR; the TCRdb copy retains only in-frame clones and omits some. The sample shows around 150,000 clones, approximately 76% of them seen only once. The sequenced material came from PBMCs. Every receptor here comes from a female donor in good health and CMV-seronegative.

The J gene is TRBJ2-5, the V gene TRBV15, with D maybe TRBD2 (6 bases). The CDR3 runs to 15 residues. Germline lookup yields CDR1 LNHNV and CDR2 YYDKDF (reference sequence). V was trimmed by 0 bases and J by 2 bases, leaving 10 bases between them. This CDR3 reads CATSRDWRGQETQYF. CDR3 in DNA: TGTGCCACCAGCAGAGATTGGAGGGGACAAGAGACCCAGTACTTC.

The chain combines TRBV5-1 with TRBJ2-7; 8 bases agree with TRBD2. CDR1 SGHRS and CDR2 YFSETQ come from the germline V gene. This CDR3 is built from 14 residues. The V segment lost 2 bases and the J segment 7 bases; nucleotides outside the gene matches: 8. CDR3 region: CASSFLAGSGEQYF. In nucleotides, the CDR3 is TGCGCCAGCAGCTTTTTAGCGGGATCGGGGGAGCAGTACTTC.

The V and J genes are TRBV5-1 and TRBJ2-2; TRBD1 matches 7 bases. The CDR3 loop spans 14 amino acids. The J segment lost 4 bases and the V segment lost 0 bases, leaving 0 bases of the junction unmatched. Germline CDR1 reads SGHRS; CDR2 reads YFSETQ. CDR3 residues: CASSLAGGTGELFF. Here the CDR3 DNA reads TGCGCCAGCAGCTTGGCAGGGGGCACCGGGGAGCTGTTTTTT. The full variable domain, rest sourced from reference TRBV5-1 and TRBJ2-2, is KAGVTQTPRYLIKTRGQQVTLSCSPISGHRSVSWYQQTPGQGLQFLFEYFSETQRNKGNFPGRFSGRQFSNSRSEMNVSTLELGDSALYLCASSLAGGTGELFFGEGSRLTVL.

V is TRBV30 and J is TRBJ1-5; 9 positions match TRBD1. Germline CDR1 reads GTSNPN; CDR2 reads SVGIG (reference sequence). There are 16 residues in the CDR3. J was trimmed by 4 bases and V by 0 bases; bases with no gene match: 7. The DNA of the CDR3 is TGTGCCTGGAGTGTATGGGGACAGGGTGCGAATCAGCCCCAGCATTTT. It encodes CAWSVWGQGANQPQHF. Supplemented by reference TRBV30 and TRBJ1-5, the full variable domain reads SQTIHQWPATLVQPVGSPLSLECTVEGTSNPNLYWYRQAAGRGLQLLFYSVGIGQISSEVPQNLSASRPQDRQFILSSKKLLLSDSGFYLCAWSVWGQGANQPQHFGDGTRLSIL.

This chain connects TRBV5-1 to TRBJ1-3, with D perhaps TRBD1 (5 bases). V was clipped by 0 bases and J by 0 bases, with 10 bases between them. CDR1 and CDR2 (germline): SGHRS, YFSETQ. The CDR3 loop spans 16 amino acids. This CDR3 is CASSLGQLSSGNTIYF. In DNA, the CDR3 is TGCGCCAGCAGCTTGGGACAGCTAAGCTCTGGAAACACCATATATTTT.

This chain joins TRBV5-4 and TRBJ2-3; 7 bases match TRBD1. The CDR3 consists of 17 residues. Germline CDR1 SGHNT, CDR2 YYREEE (reference sequence). Trimming removed 3 bases from V and 2 bases from J; junction bases left unmatched: 12. CDR3 bases: TGTGCCAGCAGCTCGGGAAAGGACAGGCGATTCACAGATACGCAGTATTTT. Translating it yields CASSSGKDRRFTDTQYF.

CDR3 sequence reads: CASSETGLQPYEQYF. The CDR3 DNA sequence: TGTGCCAGCAGCGAGACAGGCCTACAACCCTACGAGCAGTACTTC. The rearrangement joins TRBV9 to TRBJ2-7; D is possibly TRBD1 (6 bases). CDR1 SGDLS and CDR2 YYNGEE come from the germline V gene. This CDR3 is 15 amino acids long. Trimming removed 3 bases at V and 2 bases at J, with 15 bases between.

The genes are TRBV7-9 and TRBJ2-7; D is possibly TRBD2 (7 bases). Trimming shortened V by 4 bases and J by 0 bases, and 19 bases separated the two germline ends. The CDR3 is made up of 17 amino acids. Germline CDR1 reads SEHNR; CDR2 reads FQNEAQ (reference sequence). CDR3 in amino acids: CASSWGRGGIGSYEQYF. The CDR3 DNA reads as TGTGCCAGCAGCTGGGGGCGCGGGGGTATTGGCTCCTACGAGCAGTACTTC.

The rearrangement joins TRBV19 to TRBJ1-4; 8 bases fit TRBD1. Germline assignment: CDR1 LNHDA and CDR2 SQIVND (reference sequence). This CDR3 has 15 residues. Trimming cost V 1 base and J 7 bases; bases outside gene matches: 5. CDR3 sequence: CASSIGGTGTEKLFF. CDR3 sequence (DNA): TGTGCCAGTAGTATAGGCGGGACAGGTACTGAAAAACTGTTTTTT.

The chain has TRBV7-2 and TRBJ1-2; D is ambiguous. Germline V lookup: CDR1 SGHTA, CDR2 FQGNSA. CDR3 length: 13 residues. V was trimmed by 5 bases and J by 3 bases, leaving 10 bases between them. For the CDR3, the DNA is TGTGCCAGCAGCGCGTCTCCGTACTATGGCTACACCTTC. Protein sequence: CASSASPYYGYTF.

This rearrangement joins TRBV9 to TRBJ1-2; 12 bases map to TRBD1. Germline CDR1 and CDR2: SGDLS and YYNGEE. The trim removed 0 bases at V and 7 bases at J, leaving 7 bases unmatched. This CDR3 comprises 16 residues. CDR3 sequence: CASSVGAGQGAGGYTF. The CDR3 DNA reads TGTGCCAGCAGCGTAGGGGCGGGACAGGGGGCAGGTGGCTACACCTTC.

CDR3 sequence reads: CASLDRGYTEAFF. CDR3 DNA sequence: TGTGCCAGCCTGGACAGGGGGTACACTGAAGCTTTCTTT. This rearrangement joins TRBV19 to TRBJ1-1, with 10 bases matching TRBD1. CDR3 length: 13 amino acids. CDR1 and CDR2 from the germline V gene are LNHDA and SQIVND (reference sequence). Germline trimming cut 9 bases from V and 3 bases from J; bases unmatched to any gene: 4.

The genes are TRBV19 and TRBJ2-7; D possibly corresponds to TRBD2 (5 bases). Trimming cost V 4 bases and J 4 bases, with 14 bases left between them. Germline values: CDR1 LNHDA, CDR2 SQIVND (reference sequence). The CDR3 has 14 residues. CDR3 DNA: TGTGCCAGTAGTACGGACTCCGGTGGATACGAGCAGTACTTC. Its translation: CASSTDSGGYEQYF.

The genes are TRBV5-1 and TRBJ2-3, with D unresolved. CDR1 and CDR2 from the germline V gene are SGHRS and YFSETQ. This CDR3 comprises 14 residues. V lost 0 bases, J lost 4 bases, and 9 bases lay in between. The CDR3 DNA sequence: TGCGCCAGCAGCTTGGGAGTGTTCCCAGATACGCAGTATTTT. Amino acid sequence: CASSLGVFPDTQYF. The complete variable domain, with remaining parts taken from reference TRBV5-1 and TRBJ2-3, reads KAGVTQTPRYLIKTRGQQVTLSCSPISGHRSVSWYQQTPGQGLQFLFEYFSETQRNKGNFPGRFSGRQFSNSRSEMNVSTLELGDSALYLCASSLGVFPDTQYFGPGTRLTVL.

The rearrangement uses TRBV30 and TRBJ1-1; no definite D call. CDR3 length equals 11 residues. Germline assignment: CDR1 GTSNPN and CDR2 SVGIG (reference sequence). The ends were cut back, 2 bases at V and 8 bases at J, with 9 bases in the middle. The CDR3 region is CAWSYLREAFF. As DNA, the CDR3 is TGTGCCTGGAGTTATCTACGAGAAGCTTTCTTT.

The CDR3 nucleotides are TGCGCCAGCAGTGAGCAATATAATTCACCCCTCCACTTT. As protein: CASSEQYNSPLHF. The chain carries TRBV10-1 and TRBJ1-6; the D is unclear. The germline gives CDR1 WNHNN, CDR2 SYGVQD (reference sequence). V was cut by 2 bases and J by 4 bases, with 3 bases left in between. The CDR3 runs 13 residues.

This clone has more than one count but fewer than ten. The chain uses TRBV6-6 and TRBJ1-1, with a possible D match to TRBD1 (5 bases). The CDR3 runs to 13 residues. Trimming took off 5 bases at V and 6 bases at J, with 13 bases between the two ends. Germline V gene sequence: CDR1 MNHNY, CDR2 SVGAGI (reference sequence). CDR3 loop: CASSPSGGAEAFF. CDR3 bases: TGTGCCAGCAGTCCAAGTGGGGGGGCTGAAGCTTTCTTT.

The rearrangement uses TRBV2 and TRBJ1-2, with D uncertain. The germline gives CDR1 SNHLY, CDR2 FYNNEI. The V end lost 2 bases, the J end lost 6 bases, and 16 bases lay between the germline ends. This CDR3 is built from 15 residues. CDR3: CASSENPGLEDGYTF. CDR3 bases: TGTGCCAGCAGTGAAAACCCCGGACTCGAGGATGGCTACACCTTC.

This rearrangement joins TRBV5-1 to TRBJ2-3, with TRBD2 matching 10 bases. This CDR3 is 14 amino acids long. Germline trimming cut 8 bases from V and 5 bases from J; bases unmatched to any gene: 8. Looked up from germline, CDR1 is SGHRS and CDR2 is YFSETQ. DNA for the CDR3: TGCGCCAGTACACTAGCGGGACGGGGAGATACGCAGTATTTT. Translated, it gives CASTLAGRGDTQYF.

CDR3 nucleotide sequence: TGTGCCACTCGGGACAGGGCTGGCTACACCTTC. Translated: CATRDRAGYTF. The gene calls are TRBV19 and TRBJ1-2, with 9 bases matching TRBD1. Germline CDR1 and CDR2: LNHDA and SQIVND (reference sequence). This CDR3 has 11 residues. The ends lost 10 bases at V and 7 bases at J; junction bases unmatched: 4.

This clone has only one observation. CDR3 amino acids: CASSSRTGEDGYTF. The CDR3 region has the DNA TGTGCCAGCAGTTCCAGGACAGGGGAGGACGGCTACACCTTC. The J gene is TRBJ1-2, the V gene TRBV27; 9 bases agree with TRBD1. The CDR3 has 14 amino acids. The germline V gene has CDR1 MNHEY and CDR2 SMNVEV (reference sequence). The junction had 8 bases not matched to a gene; V was cut back by 4 bases and J by 8 bases.

As to this clone: The junction departs from germline at one end; a sequencing error may be responsible. The chain carries TRBV7-6 and TRBJ2-1; 12 bases map to TRBD2. There are 15 residues in the CDR3. CDR1 and CDR2 (germline): SGHVS, FNYEAQ. The CDR3 DNA reads TGTGCCAGCACCTTAGGACTAGCGGGAAGGAATGAGCAGTTCTTC. It is translated as CASTLGLAGRNEQFF.

The chain uses TRBV2 and TRBJ1-2; 7 bases agree with TRBD1. J gave up 6 bases and V 7 bases, and 11 bases lay outside the gene matches. The germline V gene has CDR1 SNHLY and CDR2 FYNNEI. The CDR3 loop spans 14 amino acids. The CDR3 nucleotides are TGTGCCAGCACCGGAACAGGGGCAGTGAATGGCTACACCTTC. Protein: CASTGTGAVNGYTF.

This chain connects TRBV30 to TRBJ2-6, with 12 nucleotides matching TRBD1. The V and J ends lost 1 base and 4 bases, in that order; junction bases with no gene match: 5. The V gene's germline CDR1 is GTSNPN and CDR2 SVGIG (reference sequence). The CDR3 totals 17 residues. The CDR3 DNA follows: TGTGCCTGGAGTGCATGGGACAGGGGGCCCGGGGCCAACGTCCTGACTTTC. This encodes CAWSAWDRGPGANVLTF.